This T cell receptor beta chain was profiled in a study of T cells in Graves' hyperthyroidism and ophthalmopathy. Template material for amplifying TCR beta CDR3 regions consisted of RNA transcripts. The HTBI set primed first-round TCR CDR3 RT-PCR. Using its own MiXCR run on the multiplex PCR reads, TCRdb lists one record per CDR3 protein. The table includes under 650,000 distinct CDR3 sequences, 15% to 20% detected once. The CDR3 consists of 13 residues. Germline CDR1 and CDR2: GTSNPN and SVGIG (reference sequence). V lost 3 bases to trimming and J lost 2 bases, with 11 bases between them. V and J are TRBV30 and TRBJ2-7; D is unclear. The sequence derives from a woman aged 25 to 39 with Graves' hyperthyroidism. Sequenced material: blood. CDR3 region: CAWRADDTYEQYF. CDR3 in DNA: TGTGCCTGGAGGGCTGACGATACCTACGAGCAGTACTTC.